What follows are 18 T cell receptor beta chains derived from one specimen sequenced in a study of tumor and adjacent non-tumor tissue in lung cancer. The template was RNA from unsorted bulk tissue. The normal lung tissue was taken more than 3 cm from the tumor edge. The library came from three nested PCR rounds adapted from ARM-PCR protocols. TCRdb re-analysed the multiplex PCR reads in MiXCR, keeping a single row per CDR3 protein. The table shows more than 85,000 distinct CDR3 sequences, with roughly two thirds occurring only once. The sequenced material came from distant non-tumor lung tissue. Receptors originate from a man between 60 and 70 years old with non-small cell lung cancer.

Ten or more counts support this clonotype. The chain has TRBV7-9 and TRBJ2-1; no reliable D call. Trimming took 8 bases from V and 1 from J, leaving 9 bases between them. The CDR3 contains 13 residues. CDR1 is SEHNR and CDR2 is FQNEAQ in the germline V gene (reference sequence). CDR3 DNA sequence: TGTGCCAGCGGACGTTCTTCCTACAATGAGCAGTTCTTC. Residues: CASGRSSYNEQFF. Full variable domain (remainder filled in from reference TRBV7-9 and TRBJ2-1): DTGVSQNPRHKITKRGQNVTFRCDPISEHNRLYWYRQTLGQGPEFLTYFQNEAQLEKSRLLSDRFSAERPKGSFSTLEIQRTEQGDSAMYLCASGRSSYNEQFFGPGTRLTVL.

This clonotype was counted ten times or more. The chain has TRBV6-1 and TRBJ1-5; tentatively, D is TRBD1 (6 bases). Trimming pared 3 bases from V and 4 bases from J, leaving 22 bases between. CDR1 and CDR2 (germline): MNHNS, SASEGT. CDR3 length equals 18 residues. The CDR3 DNA reads TGTGCCAGCAGTGAGCCAGACGGGACACAACGATGGAATCAGCCCCAGCATTTT. Its protein product is CASSEPDGTQRWNQPQHF.

This clonotype was recorded a few times. A single base separates this from a much larger clone, so it may be a read error. The chain couples TRBV12-3 or TRBV12-4 to TRBJ2-1, with TRBD2 matching over 8 bases. The CDR3 runs 14 residues. CDR3: CVSSLGGTRREQFF. As DNA, the CDR3 is TGTGTCAGCAGTCTAGGGGGGACTAGACGCGAGCAGTTCTTC.

This clonotype was counted at least ten times. The chain carries TRBV12-3 or TRBV12-4 and TRBJ2-6; a possible D gene is TRBD1 (6 bases). The length of the CDR3 is 16 residues. Trimming took 6 bases from V and 2 from J, leaving 14 bases between them. The CDR3 here is CASRSRDTPGANVLTF. The CDR3, as DNA: TGTGCCAGCAGGTCCCGGGACACCCCTGGGGCCAACGTCCTGACTTTC.

This clonotype was found once. The chain couples TRBV5-4 to TRBJ2-6, with D possibly being TRBD1 (6 bases). CDR1 SGHNT and CDR2 YYREEE come from the germline V gene (reference sequence). V lost 5 bases and J 5 bases, leaving 14 bases between the germline ends. The CDR3 is 15 residues long. The chain's CDR3 is CASRRRDTRANVLTF. The CDR3 DNA reads as TGTGCCAGCAGACGCCGGGACACCCGGGCCAACGTCCTGACTTTC.

Regarding this clonotype: One end of the junction does not line up with germline, which may come from a read error. V and J are TRBV5-1 and TRBJ2-6; D possibly corresponds to TRBD2 (6 bases). The CDR3 loop spans 16 amino acids. Germline V lookup: CDR1 SGHRS, CDR2 YFSETQ. The CDR3 DNA follows: TGCGCCAGCAGCTCGGATGGGGGGTCTGGGGCCAACATCCTGACTTTC. It encodes CASSSDGGSGANILTF.

On this clonotype: A much larger clone sits a single nucleotide away, making a read error possible. This chain uses TRBV6-5 with TRBJ2-1; a possible D gene is TRBD2 (5 bases). Germline CDR1 and CDR2: MNHEY and SVGAGI. This CDR3 has 14 residues. The CDR3: CASKTGNEGNEQSF. CDR3 nucleotides: TGTGCCAGCAAAACGGGTAACGAGGGCAATGAGCAGTCCTTC.

Turning to this clonotype: Likely a read error: the CDR3 ends without its conserved phenylalanine or tryptophan. The CDR3 here is CSVGARNGDEQFL. The CDR3 DNA is TGCAGCGTGGGCGCAAGAAACGGCGATGAGCAGTTCTTA. The chain combines TRBV29-1 with TRBJ2-1; D unresolved. This CDR3 region has 13 residues. V lost 6 bases to trimming and J lost 8 bases, with 17 bases between them. CDR1 is SQVTM, CDR2 ANQGSEA, per germline.

Comment on this clonotype: The junction does not match germline at one end; this may be a read error. The rearrangement joins TRBV7-9 to TRBJ2-7; TRBD2 agrees at 8 bases. The CDR3 is 18 residues long. Germline-derived CDR1 and CDR2 are SEHNR and FQNEAQ (reference sequence). The CDR3 DNA reads as TGTGACAGCAGCCGCATTGGCACTAGCGGAGCCTCCTCCTACGAGCAATACTTC. Translating gives CDSSRIGTSGASSYEQYF.

This clonotype was found a few times. The conserved phenylalanine or tryptophan is not found at the CDR3 terminus, so this likely reflects a read error. The CDR3 nucleotides are TGTGCCAGCAGCCATCGGGGGGTAGATACGCAGTATTGT. Translated: CASSHRGVDTQYC. The J gene is TRBJ2-3, the V gene TRBV12-3 or TRBV12-4, with TRBD2 matching 7 bases. This CDR3 comprises 13 residues. With 6 bases clipped from V and 5 bases from J, the junction kept 5 bases outside the gene matches.

This rearrangement joins TRBV6-2 or TRBV6-3 to TRBJ2-2; D gene uncertain. Trimming removed 11 bases from V and 8 bases from J, with 18 bases in between. Per germline, CDR1 MNHEY and CDR2 SVGEGT. This CDR3 is built from 13 residues. The CDR3 sequence: CAGTNAGTGELFF. In DNA form, the CDR3 reads TGTGCCGGCACTAACGCTGGCACTGGGGAGCTGTTTTTT.

Note on this clonotype: A much larger clone is a single base away; this may be a read error. Written as DNA, the CDR3 is TGTGCCAGTCTGACCGGGACAGGTTTTGGCTGCACCTTC. The encoded protein is CASLTGTGFGCTF. J is TRBJ1-2 and V is TRBV28; TRBD1 aligns across 8 bases. Per the germline V gene, CDR1 is MDHEN and CDR2 is SYDVKM. The CDR3 extends over 13 amino acids.

As regards this clonotype: Being one base from a much bigger clone, this may be a read error. This chain links TRBV6-1 with TRBJ1-3; 8 bases are a match to TRBD1. Looked up from germline, CDR1 is MNHNS and CDR2 is SASEGT. J was trimmed by 4 bases and V by 4 bases; bases with no gene match: 6. This CDR3 is 15 amino acids long. The CDR3 sequence: CASSARQGIGNTIYF. The CDR3 nucleotides read TGTGCCAGCAGTGCTCGACAGGGGATCGGAAACACCATATATTTT.

This clonotype was detected only a few times. The J gene is TRBJ2-2, the V gene TRBV5-1; tentatively, D is TRBD1 (6 bases). This CDR3 has 17 amino acids. Trimming took 7 bases from V and 0 from J, leaving 19 bases between them. CDR1 is SGHRS, CDR2 YFSETQ, per germline. The CDR3 spells CASRPEGVTTNTGELFF. CDR3 nucleotides: TGCGCCAGCCGACCTGAGGGGGTGACTACGAACACCGGGGAGCTGTTTTTT.

The chain combines TRBV4-3 with TRBJ2-4, with 7 bases matching TRBD1. Trimming removed 6 bases from V and 13 bases from J; junction bases left unmatched: 18. Per the germline V gene, CDR1 is LGHNA and CDR2 is YSLEER. The CDR3 loop spans 15 amino acids. In DNA, the CDR3 is TGCGCCAGCAGTCCAAACAGGGGCGTTAAAAACACCCAGTACTTC. It yields the protein CASSPNRGVKNTQYF.

For this clonotype: Mismatch with germline at one junction end may stem from a read error. The gene calls are TRBV6-6 and TRBJ2-1; D remains unclear. Germline CDR1 MNHNY, CDR2 SVGAGI (reference sequence). This CDR3 contains 14 residues. CDR3 region: CPSEERSSYNEQFF. The DNA for the CDR3 is TGTCCCAGTGAGGAGAGGTCCTCCTACAATGAGCAGTTCTTC.

A remark on this clonotype: A junction end diverges from the germline sequence, so it may reflect a read error. J is TRBJ2-2 and V is TRBV6-1; TRBD1 is a possible D gene (6 bases). This CDR3 has 16 amino acids. Germline V CDR1 and CDR2: MNHNS, SASEGT. Here the CDR3 reads CASNPHRAANTWELFF. CDR3 nucleotides: TGTGCCAGCAACCCTCACAGGGCCGCGAACACCTGGGAGCTGTTTTTT.

Comment on this clonotype: A clone one base away is much larger, so this may be a read error. The conserved phenylalanine or tryptophan is not found at the CDR3 terminus, so this likely reflects a read error. For the CDR3, the DNA is TGTGCCAGCAGACGGACTTACCAAGAGACCCAGTACTTA. Protein: CASRRTYQETQYL. The V call is TRBV28, the J call TRBJ2-5; weak D call: TRBD2 (5 bases). Trimming removed 6 bases at V and 0 bases at J, with 8 bases between. This CDR3 is 13 amino acids long. CDR1 is MDHEN and CDR2 is SYDVKM in the germline V gene.